Described below is a single TCR beta chain sequence and its context. The V segment lost 0 bases and the J segment 4 bases; nucleotides outside the gene matches: 3. The CDR3 is 14 residues long. Germline V gene lookup returns CDR1 GTSNPN and CDR2 SVGIG (reference sequence). Sequenced by immunoSEQ multiplex PCR; TCRdb stores in-frame clones only, minus some. The sample shows over 200,000 clones, over 70% of them seen only once. These data are taken from a study of control samples from healthy donors and cancer patients. The sequenced sample consisted of PBMCs. The sequence derives from a woman aged 55-75 years with lung cancer. This chain links TRBV30 with TRBJ2-7; TRBD2 aligns across 10 bases. In DNA, the CDR3 is TGTGCCTGGAGTGTCGGTAGCGGGAGGTACGAGCAGTACTTC. It codes for CAWSVGSGRYEQYF. The whole variable domain, remainder taken from reference TRBV30 and TRBJ2-7, is SQTIHQWPATLVQPVGSPLSLECTVEGTSNPNLYWYRQAAGRGLQLLFYSVGIGQISSEVPQNLSASRPQDRQFILSSKKLLLSDSGFYLCAWSVGSGRYEQYFGPGTRLTVT.